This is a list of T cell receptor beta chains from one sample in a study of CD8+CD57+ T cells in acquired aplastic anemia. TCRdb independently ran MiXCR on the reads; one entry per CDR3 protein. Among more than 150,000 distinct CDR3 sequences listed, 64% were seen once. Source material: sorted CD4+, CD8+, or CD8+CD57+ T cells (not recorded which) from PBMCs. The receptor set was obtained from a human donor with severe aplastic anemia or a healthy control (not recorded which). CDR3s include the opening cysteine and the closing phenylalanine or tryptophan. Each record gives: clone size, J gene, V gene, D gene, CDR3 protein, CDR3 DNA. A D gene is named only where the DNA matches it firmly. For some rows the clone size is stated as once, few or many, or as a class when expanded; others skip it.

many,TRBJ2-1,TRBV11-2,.,CASSLGAGPTVDHEQFF,TGTGCCAGCAGCTTAGGGGCGGGACCCACCGTCGATCATGAGCAGTTCTTC
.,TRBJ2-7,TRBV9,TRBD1,CASSVRDSSYEQYF,TGTGCCAGCAGCGTTCGGGACAGCTCCTACGAGCAGTACTTC
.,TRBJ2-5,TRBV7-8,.,CASSLAGSYQETQYF,TGTGCCAGCAGCTTAGCAGGCAGCTATCAAGAGACCCAGTACTTC
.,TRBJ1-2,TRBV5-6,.,CASTPPPSLGYTF,TGTGCCAGCACCCCACCACCCTCACTAGGCTACACCTTC
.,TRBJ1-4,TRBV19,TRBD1,CASSITGVGEKLFF,TGTGCCAGTAGTATCACAGGGGTAGGTGAAAAACTGTTTTTT
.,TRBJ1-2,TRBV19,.,CASSQQVYGYTF,TGTGCCAGTAGTCAACAGGTATATGGCTACACCTTC
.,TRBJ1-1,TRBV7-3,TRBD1,CASSLTGGNTEAFF,TGTGCCAGCAGTCTAACAGGGGGGAACACTGAAGCTTTCTTT
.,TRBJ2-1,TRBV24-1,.,CATSDYAGSAINEQFF,TGTGCCACCAGTGATTATGCGGGTTCGGCGATCAATGAGCAGTTCTTC
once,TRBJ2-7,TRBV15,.,CATSSSVSSYEQYF,TGTGCCACCAGCAGTAGCGTTAGCTCCTACGAGCAGTACTTC
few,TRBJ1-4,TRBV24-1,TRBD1,CATRDRGVTNEKLFF,TGTGCCACCCGGGACAGGGGGGTAACTAATGAAAAACTGTTTTTT
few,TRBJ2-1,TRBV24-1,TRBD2,CATSGLTSGGTEQFF,TGTGCCACCAGTGGCCTGACTAGCGGGGGCACTGAGCAGTTCTTC
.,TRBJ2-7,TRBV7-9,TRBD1,CASSTTDRGRDEQYF,TGTGCCAGCAGCACCACCGACAGGGGTCGGGACGAGCAGTACTTC
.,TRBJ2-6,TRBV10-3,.,CAISESNSGANVLTF,TGTGCCATCAGTGAGTCTAACTCTGGGGCCAACGTCCTGACTTTC
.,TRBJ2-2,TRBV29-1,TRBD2,CSVAAGGHEAGELFF,TGCAGCGTTGCCGCGGGGGGTCATGAGGCCGGGGAGCTGTTTTTT
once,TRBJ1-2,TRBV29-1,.,CSVETRDGNYGYTF,TGCAGCGTTGAGACCCGGGACGGAAACTATGGCTACACCTTC
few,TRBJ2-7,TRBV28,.,CASSFNGESLHYEQYF,TGTGCCAGCAGTTTTAACGGAGAGTCCCTCCATTACGAGCAGTACTTC
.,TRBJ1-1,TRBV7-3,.,CASSLAHKTLNTEAFF,TGTGCCAGCAGCTTAGCCCATAAGACACTGAACACTGAAGCTTTCTTT
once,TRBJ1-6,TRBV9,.,CASSFDDSPLHF,TGTGCCAGCAGCTTCGACGATTCACCCCTCCACTTT
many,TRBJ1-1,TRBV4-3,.,CASSQDWYRRVNTEAFF,TGCGCCAGCAGCCAAGATTGGTACCGAAGAGTTAACACTGAAGCTTTCTTT
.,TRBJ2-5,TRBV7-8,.,CASSPLARAKETQYF,TGTGCCAGCAGCCCCCTAGCGCGGGCAAAAGAGACCCAGTACTTC
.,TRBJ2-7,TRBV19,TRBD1,CASRGQGGPSSYEQYF,TGTGCCAGTAGAGGACAGGGGGGACCCAGCTCCTACGAGCAGTACTTC
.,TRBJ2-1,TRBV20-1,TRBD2,CSASSTSGGRNEQFF,TGCAGTGCCTCCTCGACTAGCGGGGGCCGCAATGAGCAGTTCTTC
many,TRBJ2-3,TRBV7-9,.,CASISREADTQYF,TGTGCCAGCATCTCACGAGAGGCAGATACGCAGTATTTT
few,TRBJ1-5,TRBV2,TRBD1,CASKSTGGGNQPQHF,TGTGCCAGCAAATCGACAGGGGGCGGCAATCAGCCCCAGCATTTT
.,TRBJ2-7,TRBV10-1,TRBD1,CASTPGQGPNEQYF,TGCGCCAGCACCCCGGGACAGGGCCCCAACGAGCAGTACTTC
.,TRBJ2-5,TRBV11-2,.,CASSRGYQETQYF,TGTGCCAGCAGCCGGGGGTACCAAGAGACCCAGTACTTC
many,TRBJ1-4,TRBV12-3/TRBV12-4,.,CASRHGRYNEKLFF,TGTGCCAGCAGGCACGGGAGATATAATGAAAAACTGTTTTTT
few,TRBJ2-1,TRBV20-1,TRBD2,CSARGLAAEQFF,TGCAGTGCTAGAGGACTAGCGGCTGAGCAGTTCTTC
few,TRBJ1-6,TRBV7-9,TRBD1,CASSLVGQPNSPLHF,TGTGCCAGCAGCTTAGTGGGACAGCCCAATTCACCCCTCCACTTT
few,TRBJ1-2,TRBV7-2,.,CASSSFVARNGYTF,TGTGCCAGCAGCTCTTTCGTGGCGCGCAATGGCTACACCTTC
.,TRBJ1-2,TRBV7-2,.,CASSLDPGANYGYTF,TGTGCCAGCAGCTTAGACCCAGGGGCTAACTATGGCTACACCTTC
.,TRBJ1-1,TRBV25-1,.,CASKGPNTEAFF,TGTGCCAGCAAGGGGCCGAACACTGAAGCTTTCTTT
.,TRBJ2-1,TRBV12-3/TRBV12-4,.,CASSIHITGRIYNEQFF,TGTGCCAGCAGCATCCATATAACGGGACGGATCTACAATGAGCAGTTCTTC
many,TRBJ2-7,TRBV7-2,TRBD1,CASSPRQGSAYEQYF,TGTGCCAGCAGCCCCCGACAGGGATCAGCGTACGAGCAGTACTTC
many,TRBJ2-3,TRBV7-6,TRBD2,CASSLGLAGGLTDTQYF,TGTGCCAGCAGCTTGGGCCTAGCGGGGGGCCTCACAGATACGCAGTATTTT
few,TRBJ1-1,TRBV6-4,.,CASSNPGLTNTEAFF,TGTGCCAGCAGTAACCCAGGGCTGACGAACACTGAAGCTTTCTTT
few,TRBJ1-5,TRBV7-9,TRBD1,CASSGRTGGGHQPQHF,TGTGCCAGCAGCGGTAGGACAGGGGGAGGACATCAGCCCCAGCATTTT
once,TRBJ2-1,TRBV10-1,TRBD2,CASSGGLAGRDEQFF,TGCGCCAGCAGTGGCGGACTAGCGGGAAGGGATGAGCAGTTCTTC
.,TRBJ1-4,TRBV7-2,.,CASHGGAGEELFF,TGTGCTAGCCACGGGGGTGCCGGTGAAGAACTGTTTTTT
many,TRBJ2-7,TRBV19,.,CASSIAVNYEQYF,TGTGCCAGTAGTATAGCGGTCAACTACGAGCAGTACTTC
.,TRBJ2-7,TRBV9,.,CASSVDSSYEQYF,TGTGCCAGCAGCGTCGATAGCTCCTACGAGCAGTACTTC
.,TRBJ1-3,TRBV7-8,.,CASSLDVVRMSGNTIYF,TGTGCCAGCAGCTTAGATGTAGTGAGGATGTCTGGAAACACCATATATTTT
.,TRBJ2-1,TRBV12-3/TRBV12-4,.,CASSFPGWGAWQFF,TGTGCCAGCAGTTTCCCGGGGTGGGGGGCATGGCAGTTCTTC
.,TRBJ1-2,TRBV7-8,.,CASSLVGGYGYTF,TGTGCCAGCAGCTTAGTGGGGGGGTATGGCTACACCTTC
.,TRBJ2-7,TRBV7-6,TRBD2,CASSPGGLGSYEQYF,TGTGCCAGCAGCCCGGGGGGGCTCGGATCCTACGAGCAGTACTTC
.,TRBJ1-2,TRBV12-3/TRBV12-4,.,CASSELRGVTHYGYTF,TGTGCCAGCAGCGAGTTAAGAGGGGTAACTCACTATGGCTACACCTTC